The 11 T cell receptor beta chains below come from one sample, sequenced in a study of identical twins. TCRdb used MiXCR to reprocess the 5' RACE reads, holding one entry per CDR3 protein. The repertoire holds about 450,000 distinct CDR3 sequences, with less than 20% as singletons. Input material: naive T cells sorted from blood. The source of these receptors is a man in his fifties in good health.

Only a few counts were recorded for this clonotype. The chain combines TRBV11-2 with TRBJ2-3; D tentatively fits TRBD1 or TRBD2 (6 bases each). V was clipped by 3 bases and J by 2 bases, with 15 bases between them. Per the germline V gene, CDR1 is SGHAT and CDR2 is FQNNGV. CDR3 length: 16 amino acids. This CDR3 reads CASSFLGGRDTDTQYF. The DNA for the CDR3 is TGTGCCAGCAGCTTTCTGGGGGGCCGGGACACAGATACGCAGTATTTT.

V and J are TRBV14 and TRBJ2-2, with 7 bases identical to TRBD1. Per the germline V gene, CDR1 is SGHDN and CDR2 is FVKESK. This CDR3 contains 14 residues. V trimming: 8 bases; J trimming: 3 bases; junction bases outside the gene matches: 6. CDR3 amino acids: CASSYRGYTGELFF. The CDR3 nucleotides read TGTGCCAGCTCCTACAGGGGATACACCGGGGAGCTGTTTTTT.

This clonotype was detected a few times. V gene TRBV5-6 combines with J gene TRBJ2-5; TRBD1 is a possible D gene (6 bases). The length of the CDR3 is 14 residues. The germline CDR1 and CDR2 sequences are SGHDT and YYEEEE. V was shortened by 4 bases and J by 5 bases, with 15 bases between the two germline ends. Here the CDR3 DNA reads TGTGCCAGCAGCCGACTCAACAGGGAGGAGACCCAGTACTTC. Translated: CASSRLNREETQYF.

This clonotype showed up just a few times. J is TRBJ2-1 and V is TRBV4-3; D might be TRBD2 (6 bases). The V gene lost 3 bases and the J gene lost 5 bases, with 14 bases spanning the gap. Germline-derived CDR1 and CDR2 are LGHNA and YSLEER. This CDR3 spans 15 amino acids. Here the CDR3 DNA reads TGCGCCAGCAGCCAGGAGGGGAGCCCGCACAATGAGCAGTTCTTC. Its translation: CASSQEGSPHNEQFF.

The chain recombines TRBV27 with TRBJ2-1; 9 positions match TRBD2. V shed 0 bases, J shed 3 bases, and the junction held 0 bases outside the gene matches. CDR3 size: 15 residues. In germline, CDR1 is MNHEY, CDR2 SMNVEV (reference sequence). The CDR3 loop reads CASSLSTSGYNEQFF. Written as DNA, the CDR3 is TGTGCCAGCAGTTTATCGACTAGCGGCTACAATGAGCAGTTCTTC.

This clonotype showed up many times. The chain joins TRBV7-2 to TRBJ1-4; TRBD1 is a possible D gene (5 bases). The CDR3 sequence is 14 residues long. Trimming cost V 5 bases and J 4 bases, with 11 bases left between them. CDR1 is SGHTA and CDR2 is FQGNSA in the germline V gene. The chain's CDR3 is CASSPRANNEKLFF. CDR3 DNA sequence: TGTGCCAGCAGCCCCAGGGCTAATAATGAAAAACTGTTTTTT. The variable domain in full, completed from reference TRBV7-2 and TRBJ1-4, reads GAGVSQSPSNKVTEKGKDVELRCDPISGHTALYWYRQSLGQGLEFLIYFQGNSAPDKSGLPSDRFSAERTGGSVSTLTIQRTQQEDSAVYLCASSPRANNEKLFFGSGTQLSVL.

A few counts support this clonotype. The chain couples TRBV12-3 or TRBV12-4 to TRBJ2-3; TRBD2 agrees at 8 bases. The CDR3 has 15 residues. V gave up 2 bases and J gave up 4 bases; unmatched junction bases: 5. This chain's CDR3 is CASSLSGRIADTQYF. The CDR3 DNA sequence: TGTGCCAGCAGTTTAAGCGGGAGAATCGCAGATACGCAGTATTTT.

V usage is TRBV6-1 and J usage is TRBJ1-2; tentative D call: TRBD1 (5 bases). Per the germline V gene, CDR1 is MNHNS and CDR2 is SASEGT. The V end lost 6 bases, the J end lost 2 bases, and 10 bases lay between the germline ends. The CDR3 contains 13 residues. The CDR3 loop is CASSRGRNYGYTF. The CDR3 coding sequence is TGTGCCAGCAGCCGGGGCAGGAACTATGGCTACACCTTC.

This clonotype was recorded a few times. V is TRBV10-3 and J is TRBJ2-1; D uncertain. V dropped 0 bases and J dropped 6 bases, with 12 bases sitting between them. This CDR3 spans 15 amino acids. CDR1 is ENHRY, CDR2 SYGVKD, per germline. The CDR3 sequence: CAISESGLGINEQFF. The DNA of the CDR3 is TGTGCCATCAGTGAGTCGGGCTTAGGTATCAATGAGCAGTTCTTC.

V gene TRBV18 combines with J gene TRBJ2-7, with D possibly TRBD1 on 6 matching bases. Germline V gene sequence: CDR1 KGHSH, CDR2 LQKENI. The CDR3 runs 15 residues. V was cut by 6 bases and J by 6 bases, with 21 bases left in between. CDR3 residues: CASSLQGLNQGEQYF. The CDR3 DNA is TGTGCCAGCTCGCTACAGGGTCTCAACCAGGGCGAGCAGTACTTC. The full variable domain, completed using reference TRBV18 and TRBJ2-7, is NAGVMQNPRHLVRRRGQEARLRCSPMKGHSHVYWYRQLPEEGLKFMVYLQKENIIDESGMPKERFSAEFPKEGPSILRIQQVVRGDSAAYFCASSLQGLNQGEQYFGPGTRLTVT.

The chain's CDR3 is CASRVGTGDYEQYF. CDR3 nucleotide sequence: TGCGCCAGCAGAGTAGGGACGGGAGACTACGAGCAGTACTTC. The J gene is TRBJ2-7, the V gene TRBV5-1; a weak D match, TRBD2 (6 bases). V lost 5 bases, J lost 3 bases, and 15 bases lay in between. The CDR3 totals 14 residues. The V gene's germline CDR1 is SGHRS and CDR2 YFSETQ.